Listed below are T cell receptor beta chains from one sample, sequenced in a study of cytomegalovirus exposure and HLA in healthy donors. The data were produced by immunoSEQ multiplex PCR, yet TCRdb's version contains in-frame clones alone and is incomplete. The sample has about 130,000 clones, roughly three quarters seen once. Material for sequencing was PBMCs. The source of these receptors is a woman in her 30s in good health and CMV-seronegative. CDR3s leave out the opening cysteine and the closing phenylalanine or tryptophan.

CDR3 protein	V gene
ASSAPGYNEQF	TRBV11-2
ASSGGQEQNIQY	TRBV18
ASSPSNREGHNEKLF	TRBV5-4
ASSLDRGPSNEQF	TRBV5-4
ASSLLAGLSSGNTIY	TRBV5-1
ASSLDGGRHNEQF	TRBV5-1
SVVQREGMGQY	TRBV29-1
ASRGSDYGYT	TRBV7-9
AISEGLAGGQETQY	TRBV10-3
ASSQELTVTEETQY	TRBV4-3
ASSLGQSNQPQH	TRBV5-1
ATSRRAFGEQY	TRBV15
ASSPQGPSSYEQY	TRBV28
ASSPLDRGEGEQY	TRBV18
ASSAGQVGTEAF	TRBV5-1
ASSYSSGTSHYGYT	TRBV6-5
ASSQASSGIGTQY	TRBV4-1
ASSLLGRGLGNTEAF	TRBV28
ASSPSTTYEQY	TRBV6-5
ASSGTQGAGTEAF	TRBV25-1
ATSRVGGSTDTQY	TRBV15
ASSLNREPYNEQF	TRBV7-9
ASRWTGQAGELF	TRBV6-5
ASSYWAGGHYEQY	TRBV6-5
ASNIHSGAGANVLT	TRBV19
ASSSSRAGGDSPLH	TRBV7-8
ASSIGTASLLSGNTIY	TRBV19
AWSGQNYGYT	TRBV30
ASSLSGLAGANEQF	TRBV27
ASSPGGGVRYGYT	TRBV18
ASSLAGHAPTEAF	TRBV7-8
ASSFASGSRNEQF	TRBV7-9
ASSPWTGGLRETQY	TRBV7-7
ASSAHIDRGGEQY	TRBV9
ASSLLGQGGATQY	TRBV14
ASSLNMGQGVAF	TRBV10-2
ASSQVTAEASTDTQY	TRBV4-2
ASSFRGMNTEAF	TRBV13
ASSPGGDYEQY	TRBV7-9
ASSTGSTEAF	TRBV6-5
ASSLSGSSYNEQF	TRBV7-9
ASSQDDRVENTIY	TRBV4-2
ASSQEASDTDTQY	TRBV4-1
ASSRLAGVTEAF	TRBV4-1
ASSASGRWSSGGTGELF	TRBV9
ASSLDPPRGYT	TRBV7-2